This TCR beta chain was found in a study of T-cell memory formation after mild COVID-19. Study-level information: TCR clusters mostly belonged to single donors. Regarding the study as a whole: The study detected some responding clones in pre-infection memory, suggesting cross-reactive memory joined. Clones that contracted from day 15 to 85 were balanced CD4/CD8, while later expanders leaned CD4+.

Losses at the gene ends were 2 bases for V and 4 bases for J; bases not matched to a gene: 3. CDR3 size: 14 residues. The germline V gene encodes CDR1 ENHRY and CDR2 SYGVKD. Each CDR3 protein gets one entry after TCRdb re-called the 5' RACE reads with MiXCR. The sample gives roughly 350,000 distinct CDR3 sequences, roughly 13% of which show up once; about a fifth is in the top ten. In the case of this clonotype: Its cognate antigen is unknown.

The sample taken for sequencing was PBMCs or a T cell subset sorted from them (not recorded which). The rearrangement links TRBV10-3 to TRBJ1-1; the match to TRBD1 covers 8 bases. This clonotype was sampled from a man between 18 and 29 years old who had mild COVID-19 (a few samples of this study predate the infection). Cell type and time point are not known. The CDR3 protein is CAISEQGAVTEAFF. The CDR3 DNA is TGTGCCATCAGTGAGCAGGGGGCCGTCACTGAAGCTTTCTTT.